This TCR beta chain appears in the sequencing data of a study of cytomegalovirus exposure and HLA in healthy donors. The donors gave bone marrow, and they were healthy. V lost 4 bases and J lost 5, with 12 bases in between. CDR3 length: 14 amino acids. Germline lookup yields CDR1 SGHRS and CDR2 YFSETQ. The PCR employed 60 Vbeta primers together with 13 Jbeta primers. Only in-frame clones appear in the TCRdb table, and some are missing; sequencing was by immunoSEQ multiplex PCR. The sample yields roughly 180,000 clones, 70% to 80% seen once. The V and J genes are TRBV5-1 and TRBJ1-4, with D maybe TRBD1 (6 bases). Sequences were obtained from PBMCs. The clonotype originates from a man aged 18-30 years in good health and CMV-seronegative. DNA of the CDR3: TGCGCCAGCAGCCAGGGACATCCGAATGAAAAACTGTTTTTT. It encodes CASSQGHPNEKLFF.